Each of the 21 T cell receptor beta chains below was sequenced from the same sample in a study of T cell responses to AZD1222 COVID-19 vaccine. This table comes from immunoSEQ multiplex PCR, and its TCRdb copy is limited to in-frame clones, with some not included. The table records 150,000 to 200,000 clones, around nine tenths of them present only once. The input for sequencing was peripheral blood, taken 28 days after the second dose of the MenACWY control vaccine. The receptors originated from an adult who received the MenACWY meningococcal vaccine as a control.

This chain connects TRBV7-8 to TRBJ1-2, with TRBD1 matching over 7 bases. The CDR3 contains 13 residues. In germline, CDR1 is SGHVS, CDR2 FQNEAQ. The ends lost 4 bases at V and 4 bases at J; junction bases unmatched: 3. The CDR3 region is CASSSSGGYGYTF. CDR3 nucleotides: TGTGCCAGCAGCTCCTCAGGGGGCTATGGCTACACCTTC. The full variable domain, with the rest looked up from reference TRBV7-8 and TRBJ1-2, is GAGVSQSPRYKVAKRGQDVALRCDPISGHVSLFWYQQALGQGPEFLTYFQNEAQLDKSGLPSDRFFAERPEGSVSTLKIQRTQQEDSAVYLCASSSSGGYGYTFGSGTRLTVV.

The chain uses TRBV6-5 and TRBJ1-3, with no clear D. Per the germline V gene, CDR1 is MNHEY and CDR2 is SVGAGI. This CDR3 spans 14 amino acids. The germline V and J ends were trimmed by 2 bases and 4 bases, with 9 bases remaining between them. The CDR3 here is CASSYTDLGNTIYF. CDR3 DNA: TGTGCCAGCAGTTACACGGACCTGGGAAACACCATATATTTT.

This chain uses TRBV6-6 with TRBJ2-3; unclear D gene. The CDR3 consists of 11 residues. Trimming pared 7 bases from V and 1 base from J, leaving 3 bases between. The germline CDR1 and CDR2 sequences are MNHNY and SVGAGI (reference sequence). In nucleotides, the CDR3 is TGTGCCAGCACCGGCACAGATACGCAGTATTTT. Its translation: CASTGTDTQYF.

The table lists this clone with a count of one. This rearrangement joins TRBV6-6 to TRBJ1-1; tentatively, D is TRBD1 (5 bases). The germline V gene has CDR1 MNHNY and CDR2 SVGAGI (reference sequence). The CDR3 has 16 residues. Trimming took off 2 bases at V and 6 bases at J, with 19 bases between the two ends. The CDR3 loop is CASSYPPVWDGSEAFF. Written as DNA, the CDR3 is TGTGCCAGCAGTTACCCCCCAGTGTGGGACGGATCTGAAGCTTTCTTT.

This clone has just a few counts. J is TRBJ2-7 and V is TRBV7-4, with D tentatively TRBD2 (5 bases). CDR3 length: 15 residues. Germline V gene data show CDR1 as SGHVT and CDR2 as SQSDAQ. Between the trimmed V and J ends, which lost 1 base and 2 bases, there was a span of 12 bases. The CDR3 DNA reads TGTGCCAGCAGCTTAGAATCAGGACTCGCCTACGAGCAGTACTTC. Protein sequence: CASSLESGLAYEQYF.

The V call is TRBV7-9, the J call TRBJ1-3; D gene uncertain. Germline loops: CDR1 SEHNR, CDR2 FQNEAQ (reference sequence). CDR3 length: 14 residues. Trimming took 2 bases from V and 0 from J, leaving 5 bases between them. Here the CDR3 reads CASSLPSSGNTIYF. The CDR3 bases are TGTGCCAGCAGCTTACCGTCCTCTGGAAACACCATATATTTT.

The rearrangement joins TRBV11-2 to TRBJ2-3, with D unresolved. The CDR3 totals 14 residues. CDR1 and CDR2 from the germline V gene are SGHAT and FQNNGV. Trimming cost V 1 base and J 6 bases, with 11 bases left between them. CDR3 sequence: CASSLGGGRDTQYF. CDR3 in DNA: TGTGCCAGCAGCTTAGGGGGTGGCCGGGATACGCAGTATTTT.

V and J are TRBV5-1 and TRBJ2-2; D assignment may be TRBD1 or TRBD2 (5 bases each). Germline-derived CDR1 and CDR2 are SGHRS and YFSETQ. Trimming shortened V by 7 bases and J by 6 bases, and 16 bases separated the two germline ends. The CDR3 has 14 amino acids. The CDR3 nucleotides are TGCGCCAGCGAGTTGGGGACCACTGCCGGGGAGCTGTTTTTT. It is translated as CASELGTTAGELFF.

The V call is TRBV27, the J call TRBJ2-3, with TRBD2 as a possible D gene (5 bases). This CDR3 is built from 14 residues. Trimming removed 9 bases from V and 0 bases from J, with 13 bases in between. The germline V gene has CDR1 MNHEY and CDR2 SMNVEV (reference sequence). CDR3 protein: CASSGLTSTDTQYF. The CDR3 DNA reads TGTGCCAGTTCCGGACTTACGAGCACAGATACGCAGTATTTT.

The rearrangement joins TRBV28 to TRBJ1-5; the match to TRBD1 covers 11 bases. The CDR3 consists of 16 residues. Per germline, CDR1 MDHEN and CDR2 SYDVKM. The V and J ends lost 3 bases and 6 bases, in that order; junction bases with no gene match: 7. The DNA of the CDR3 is TGTGCCAGCAGTTTTTCCCGGACAGGGGGCTTTCAGCCCCAGCATTTT. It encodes CASSFSRTGGFQPQHF.

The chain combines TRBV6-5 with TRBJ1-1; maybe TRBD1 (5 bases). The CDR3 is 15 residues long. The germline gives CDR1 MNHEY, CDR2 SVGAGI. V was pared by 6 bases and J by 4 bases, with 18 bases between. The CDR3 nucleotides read TGTGCCAGCAGGGGAGGGACCGGGGTTTTCACTGAAGCTTTCTTT. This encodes CASRGGTGVFTEAFF.

For the CDR3, the DNA is TGTGCCAGCAGCGCAGACAGCTCCCTCGGAAACACCATATATTTT. As protein: CASSADSSLGNTIYF. The chain has TRBV7-3 and TRBJ1-3, with a possible D match to TRBD1 (5 bases). Trimming left V 5 bases short and J 4 bases short, with 15 bases between. Per germline, CDR1 SGHTA and CDR2 FQGTGA. The CDR3 extends over 15 amino acids.

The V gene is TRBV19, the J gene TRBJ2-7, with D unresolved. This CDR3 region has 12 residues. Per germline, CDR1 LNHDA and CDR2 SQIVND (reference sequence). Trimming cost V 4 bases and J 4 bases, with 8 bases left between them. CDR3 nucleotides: TGTGCCAGTAGTACCGGACGGTACGAGCAGTACTTC. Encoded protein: CASSTGRYEQYF.

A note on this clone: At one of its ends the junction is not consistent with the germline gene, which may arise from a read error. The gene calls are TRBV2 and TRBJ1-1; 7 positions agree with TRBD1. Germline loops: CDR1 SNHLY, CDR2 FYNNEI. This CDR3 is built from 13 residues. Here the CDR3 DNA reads TGTGCCAGCAGTGGACAGGGAGCACGCCGGGGCCAATTT. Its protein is CASSGQGARRGQF.

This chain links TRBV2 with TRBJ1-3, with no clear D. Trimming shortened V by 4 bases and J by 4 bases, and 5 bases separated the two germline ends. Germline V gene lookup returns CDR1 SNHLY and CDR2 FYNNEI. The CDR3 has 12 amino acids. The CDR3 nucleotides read TGTGCCAGCAGTGTGGAGGGAAACACCATATATTTT. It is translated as CASSVEGNTIYF.

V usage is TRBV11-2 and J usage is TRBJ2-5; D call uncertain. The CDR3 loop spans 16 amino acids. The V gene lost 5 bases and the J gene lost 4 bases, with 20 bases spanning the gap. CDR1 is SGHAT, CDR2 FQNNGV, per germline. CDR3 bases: TGTGCCAGCAGCCCCCCGGGTTTTGGGGTGCCAGAGACCCAGTACTTC. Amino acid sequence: CASSPPGFGVPETQYF. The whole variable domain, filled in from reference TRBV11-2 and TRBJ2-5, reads EAGVAQSPRYKIIEKRQSVAFWCNPISGHATLYWYQQILGQGPKLLIQFQNNGVVDDSQLPKDRFSAERLKGVDSTLKIQPAKLEDSAVYLCASSPPGFGVPETQYFGPGTRLLVL.

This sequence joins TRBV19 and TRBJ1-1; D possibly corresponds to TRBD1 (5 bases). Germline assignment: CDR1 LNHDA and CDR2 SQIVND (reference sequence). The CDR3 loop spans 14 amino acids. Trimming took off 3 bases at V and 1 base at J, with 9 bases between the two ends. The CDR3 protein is CASSMGQQNTEAFF. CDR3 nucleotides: TGTGCCAGTAGTATGGGGCAGCAGAACACTGAAGCTTTCTTT. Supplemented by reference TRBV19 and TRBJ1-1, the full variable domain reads DGGITQSPKYLFRKEGQNVTLSCEQNLNHDAMYWYRQDPGQGLRLIYYSQIVNDFQKGDIAEGYSVSREKKESFPLTVTSAQKNPTAFYLCASSMGQQNTEAFFGQGTRLTVV.

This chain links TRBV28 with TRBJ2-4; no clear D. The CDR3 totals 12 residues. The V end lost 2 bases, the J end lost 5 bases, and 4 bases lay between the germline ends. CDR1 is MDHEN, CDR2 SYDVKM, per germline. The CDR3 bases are TGTGCCAGCAGTTTAGGGGAAAACATTCAGTACTTC. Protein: CASSLGENIQYF.

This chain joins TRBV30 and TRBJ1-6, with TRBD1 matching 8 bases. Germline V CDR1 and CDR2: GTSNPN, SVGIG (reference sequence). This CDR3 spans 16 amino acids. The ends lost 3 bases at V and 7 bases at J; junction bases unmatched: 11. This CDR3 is CAWSGQGGMGNSPLHF. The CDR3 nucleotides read TGTGCCTGGAGCGGACAGGGAGGAATGGGGAATTCACCCCTCCACTTT.

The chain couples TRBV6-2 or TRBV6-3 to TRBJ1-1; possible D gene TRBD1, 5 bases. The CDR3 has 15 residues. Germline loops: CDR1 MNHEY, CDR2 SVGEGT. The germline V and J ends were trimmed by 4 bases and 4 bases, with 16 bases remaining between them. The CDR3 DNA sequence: TGTGCCAGCAGTTTACAGGTGGGGCTTGGCACTGAAGCTTTCTTT. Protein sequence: CASSLQVGLGTEAFF.

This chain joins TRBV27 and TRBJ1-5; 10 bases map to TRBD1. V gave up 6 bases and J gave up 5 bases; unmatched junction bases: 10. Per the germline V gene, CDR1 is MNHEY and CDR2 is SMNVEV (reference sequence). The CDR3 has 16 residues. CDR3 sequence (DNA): TGTGCCAGCAGCCAACGAGGGACAGGGGTACATCAGCCCCAGCATTTT. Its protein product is CASSQRGTGVHQPQHF.